This T cell receptor (beta chain) was found in a study of CD8 T cells in Susac syndrome (dated by TCRdb to the late 2010s). Context from the whole study: Of the Susac syndrome patients who were sequenced, fewer than ten were in clinical remission while more than five had clinically active disease. Susac syndrome patients were therapy-naive, on corticosteroids (some also receiving IVIg), or on IVIg alone at blood withdrawal. Repertoire sequencing was used to test whether CD8+ T cell activation and differentiation in Susac syndrome was antigen driven. Findings and caveats that apply to the study as a whole: The CD4+ T cell repertoire of patients with Susac syndrome showed no detectable clonal expansion. The study acknowledged that relatively few individuals were included in the TCR sequencing and HLA analysis.

As regards this clonotype: This clone's antigen is unknown. No much larger clone is present one base from it, and per-base qualities are unavailable.

RNA was extracted using the RNeasy kit, and roughly 0.45 to 1 microgram was reverse transcribed with random hexamers. The immunoSEQ multiplex PCR assay, which covers 54 Vbeta and 13 Jbeta segments, was used to amplify TCR beta CDR3 regions. Bias from PCR amplification was corrected by using a synthetic template baseline for primer optimization and for computational correction. The published analysis was carried out like this. Reads were annotated to V, D and J genes per IMGT and analyzed with immunoSEQ Analyzer, keeping only productive sequences. To calculate clonality, Shannon entropy was normalized by log2 of the number of productive unique sequences and then subtracted from one. Public and private clones were assessed among the 100 most prevalent clones of each patient and control. Clones were defined as Susac-specific when absent from the healthy and MS cohorts, from over 950 published viral clones and from other ImmuneACCESS disease sequences. TCRdb ran its own pipeline on the public reads, namely fastp trimming at Q25 and MiXCR clone calling, and kept in-frame beta chains. One record per CDR3 amino acid sequence lists the most common genes and DNA. TCRdb, not the authors, supplied the V and J calls. The sample includes roughly 140,000 distinct CDR3 sequences, with approximately 95% observed a single time. 0.15% to 0.2% of the sample belongs to the ten largest clones.

High-throughput TCR beta sequencing profiled peripheral blood CD8+ and CD4+ T cells from healthy donors, Susac syndrome patients and multiple sclerosis patients. Susac syndrome patients met recently defined diagnostic criteria for definite or probable disease. CD8+ TEMRA cells were enriched by FACS, while bulk CD8+ and CD4+ T cells were purified by magnetic negative isolation. Blood was collected in EDTA tubes and processed within 24 hours, with PBMCs isolated through density gradient centrifugation. PBMCs intended for TCR sequencing were cryopreserved in liquid nitrogen and were subsequently thawed in a 37 degrees C water bath. The sorted or isolated CD4+, CD8+ and CD8+ TEMRA cells reached a purity of at least 90%. Material: CD4+ T cells from PBMCs. This clonotype originated in a human donor with Susac syndrome.

The nucleotides are TGTGCCAGCAGCTTAGGAGCTAGCGGGGCAGACTACGAGCAGTACTTC. It translates as CASSLGASGADYEQYF. The V gene is TRBV7-2 and the J gene is TRBJ2-7, and TRBD2 matches 9 of the central bases. CDR1 and CDR2 were assigned from the germline V gene as SGHTA and FQGNSA. The CDR3 spans 16 residues, from the cysteine through the phenylalanine. The only DNA kept is the CDR3, 48 bases in frame from the first base. Ends trimmed: V by 1 base, J by 3 bases; bases unmatched to a gene: 7.